This T cell receptor (beta chain) was obtained from a study of human T cells and chemical hapten exposure. Each CDR3 protein gets one entry after TCRdb re-called the RACE reads with MiXCR. The sample shows under 200,000 distinct CDR3 sequences, nearly 30% of them seen only once. Indicated time point: pre-sensitization, week 0. Documented treatment: therapeutic diphenylcyclopropenone sensitization with weekly scalp DPC. Alopecia patients, 18 to 70 years old and DPC-suitable, served as donors. The germline V gene has CDR1 LGHNA and CDR2 YSLEER. The V and J ends lost 0 bases and 2 bases respectively, with 8 bases between them. The CDR3 consists of 16 residues.

Sequencing was performed on whole blood, taken in connection with sensitization to the hapten diphenylcyclopropenone (DPC). The receptor comes from a woman younger than 45 with alopecia areata. Some clones in this sample may be carry-over from other donors' samples. The chain uses TRBV4-3 and TRBJ2-6; a weak D match, TRBD2 (5 bases). The CDR3 sequence: CASSQDSGAGANVLTF. Written as DNA, the CDR3 is TGCGCCAGCAGCCAAGATTCCGGGGCTGGGGCCAACGTCCTGACTTTC.